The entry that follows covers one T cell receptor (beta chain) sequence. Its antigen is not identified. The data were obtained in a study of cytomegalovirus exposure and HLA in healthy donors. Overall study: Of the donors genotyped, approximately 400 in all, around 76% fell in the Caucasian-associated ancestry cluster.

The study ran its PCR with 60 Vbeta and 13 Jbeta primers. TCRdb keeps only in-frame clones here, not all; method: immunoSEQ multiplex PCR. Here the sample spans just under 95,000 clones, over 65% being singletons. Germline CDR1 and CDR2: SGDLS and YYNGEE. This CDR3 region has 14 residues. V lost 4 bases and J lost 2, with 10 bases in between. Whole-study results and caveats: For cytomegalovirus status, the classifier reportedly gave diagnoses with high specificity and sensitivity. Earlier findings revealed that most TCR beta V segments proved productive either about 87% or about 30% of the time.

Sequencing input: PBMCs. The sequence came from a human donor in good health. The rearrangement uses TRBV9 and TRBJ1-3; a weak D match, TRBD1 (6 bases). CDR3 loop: CASSYQGTGNTIYF. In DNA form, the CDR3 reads TGTGCCAGCAGCTATCAGGGGACTGGAAACACCATATATTTT.